The clone carrying this T cell receptor beta chain has just a few counts. Its cognate antigen is unknown. The germline V and J ends were trimmed by 5 bases and 1 base, with 8 bases remaining between them. CDR1 and CDR2 (germline): SEHNR, FQNEAQ (reference sequence). The CDR3 sequence is 13 residues long. The record originates from a study of T cell responses to AZD1222 COVID-19 vaccine. The assay was immunoSEQ multiplex PCR, and TCRdb's table has in-frame clones only and misses some. Of 150,000 to 200,000 clones listed, roughly nine tenths were seen once; the top ten hold 3% to 4%. Study-level results: Seropositivity was recorded at baseline in only a handful of AZD1222 recipients. The donors showed a predominance of white British ancestry and of females, with possible underestimation of clonal diversity. Vaccine-related CD4 TCRs covered spike, predominating at 160-218 and 743-854.

Second-dose recipients at about 4 or about 12 weeks were treated as one pooled group. The V call is TRBV7-9, the J call TRBJ1-1; D possibly corresponds to TRBD1 (5 bases). Sequenced here: peripheral blood, sampled 28 days after the second AZD1222 dose. This clonotype was sampled from an adult who received the AZD1222 COVID-19 vaccine. The CDR3, as DNA: TGTGCCAGCAGCATACAGGCGAACACTGAAGCTTTCTTT. Residues: CASSIQANTEAFF.